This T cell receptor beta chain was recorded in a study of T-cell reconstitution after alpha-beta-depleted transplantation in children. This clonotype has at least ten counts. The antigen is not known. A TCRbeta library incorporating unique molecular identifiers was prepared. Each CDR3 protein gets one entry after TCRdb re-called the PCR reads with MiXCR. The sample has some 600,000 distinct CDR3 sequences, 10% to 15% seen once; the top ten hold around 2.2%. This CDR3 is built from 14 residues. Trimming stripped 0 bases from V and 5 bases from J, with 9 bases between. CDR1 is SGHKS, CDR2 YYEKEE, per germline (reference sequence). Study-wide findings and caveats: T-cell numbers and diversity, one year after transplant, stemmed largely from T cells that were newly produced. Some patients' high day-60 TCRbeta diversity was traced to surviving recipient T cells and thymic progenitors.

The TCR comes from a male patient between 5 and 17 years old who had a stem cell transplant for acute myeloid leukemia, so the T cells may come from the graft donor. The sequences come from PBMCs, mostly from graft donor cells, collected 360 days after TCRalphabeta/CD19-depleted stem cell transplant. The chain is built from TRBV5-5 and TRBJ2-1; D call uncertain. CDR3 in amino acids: CASSLGLGDNEQFF. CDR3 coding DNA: TGTGCCAGCAGCTTGGGTCTTGGGGACAATGAGCAGTTCTTC.